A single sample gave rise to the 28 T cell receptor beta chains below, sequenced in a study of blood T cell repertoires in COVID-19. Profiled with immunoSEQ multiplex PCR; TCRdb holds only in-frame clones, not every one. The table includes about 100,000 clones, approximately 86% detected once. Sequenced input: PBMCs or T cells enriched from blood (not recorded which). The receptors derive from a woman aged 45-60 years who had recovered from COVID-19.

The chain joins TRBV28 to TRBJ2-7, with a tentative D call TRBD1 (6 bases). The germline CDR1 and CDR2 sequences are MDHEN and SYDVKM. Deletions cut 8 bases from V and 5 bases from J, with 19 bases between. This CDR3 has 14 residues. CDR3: CASCTQGSMNEQYF. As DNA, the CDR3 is TGTGCCAGCTGTACACAGGGTTCTATGAACGAGCAGTACTTC.

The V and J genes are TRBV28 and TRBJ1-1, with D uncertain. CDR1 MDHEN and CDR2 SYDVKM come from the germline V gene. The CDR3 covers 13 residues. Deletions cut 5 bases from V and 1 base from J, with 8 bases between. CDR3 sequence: CASSSPTNTEAFF. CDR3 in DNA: TGTGCCAGCAGTAGCCCCACGAACACTGAAGCTTTCTTT.

The CDR3 loop reads CASSSASRGIVAKNIQYF. CDR3 sequence (DNA): TGTGCCAGCAGTTCGGCTTCTAGGGGCATAGTAGCCAAAAACATTCAGTACTTC. The chain is built from TRBV27 and TRBJ2-4; weak D call: TRBD1 (5 bases). The CDR3 sequence is 18 residues long. Germline assignment: CDR1 MNHEY and CDR2 SMNVEV (reference sequence). The V gene lost 4 bases and the J gene lost 0 bases, with 19 bases spanning the gap.

DNA of the CDR3: TGTGCCAGCAGCTTAGGAGCGGGAGGGCCGGAGACCCAGTACTTC. Translation: CASSLGAGGPETQYF. The rearrangement uses TRBV5-6 and TRBJ2-5; 10 bases map to TRBD2. The length of the CDR3 is 15 residues. The germline CDR1 and CDR2 sequences are SGHDT and YYEEEE. V trimming: 2 bases; J trimming: 5 bases; junction bases outside the gene matches: 6.

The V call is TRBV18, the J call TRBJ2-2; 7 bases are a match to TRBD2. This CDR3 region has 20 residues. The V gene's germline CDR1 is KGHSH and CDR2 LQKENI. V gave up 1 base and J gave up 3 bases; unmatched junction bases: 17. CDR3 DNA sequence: TGTGCCAGCTCACCACGGGGGGACGGGCGGACTAGAAAGGACACCGGGGAGCTGTTTTTT. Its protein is CASSPRGDGRTRKDTGELFF.

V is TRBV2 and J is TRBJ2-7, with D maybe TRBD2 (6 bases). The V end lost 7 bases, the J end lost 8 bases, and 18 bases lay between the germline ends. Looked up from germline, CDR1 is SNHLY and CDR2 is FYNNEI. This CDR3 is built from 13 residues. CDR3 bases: TGTGCCAGCAAAGAACGGGAGACCACACAGCAGTACTTC. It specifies CASKERETTQQYF.

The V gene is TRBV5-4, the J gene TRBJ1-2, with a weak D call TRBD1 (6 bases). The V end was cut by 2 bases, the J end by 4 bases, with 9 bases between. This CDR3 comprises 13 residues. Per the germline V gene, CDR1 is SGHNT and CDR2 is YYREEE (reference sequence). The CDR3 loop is CASSLQGIYGYTF. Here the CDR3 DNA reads TGTGCCAGCAGCTTACAGGGAATCTATGGCTACACCTTC.

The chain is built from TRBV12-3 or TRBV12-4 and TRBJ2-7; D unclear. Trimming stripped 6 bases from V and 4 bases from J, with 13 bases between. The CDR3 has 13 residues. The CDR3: CASSSSNTYEQYF. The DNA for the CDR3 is TGTGCCAGCAGCTCTAGTAACACTTACGAGCAGTACTTC.

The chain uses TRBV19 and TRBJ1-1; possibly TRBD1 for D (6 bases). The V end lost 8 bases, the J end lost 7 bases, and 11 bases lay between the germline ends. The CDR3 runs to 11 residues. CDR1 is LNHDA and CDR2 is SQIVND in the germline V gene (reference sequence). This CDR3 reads CASWQGREAFF. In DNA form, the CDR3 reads TGTGCCAGTTGGCAGGGGCGTGAAGCTTTCTTT.

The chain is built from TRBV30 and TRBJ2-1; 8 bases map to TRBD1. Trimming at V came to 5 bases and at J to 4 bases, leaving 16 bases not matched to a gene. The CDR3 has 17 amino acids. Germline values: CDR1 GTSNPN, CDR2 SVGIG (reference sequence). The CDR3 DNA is TGTGCCTGGTACGAATCGGCAGGGGGCGCGAGGTACAATGAGCAGTTCTTC. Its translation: CAWYESAGGARYNEQFF.

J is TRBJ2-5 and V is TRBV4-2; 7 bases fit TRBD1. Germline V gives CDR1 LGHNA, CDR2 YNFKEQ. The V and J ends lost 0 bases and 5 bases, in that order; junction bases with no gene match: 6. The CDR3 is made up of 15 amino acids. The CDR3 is CASSQDDRDVETQYF. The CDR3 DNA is TGTGCCAGCAGCCAAGACGACAGGGATGTTGAGACCCAGTACTTC.

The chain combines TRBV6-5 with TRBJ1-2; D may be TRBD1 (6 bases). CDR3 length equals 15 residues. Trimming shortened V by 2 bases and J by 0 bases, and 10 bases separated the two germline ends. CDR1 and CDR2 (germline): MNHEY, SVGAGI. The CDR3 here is CASSYNREANYGYTF. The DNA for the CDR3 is TGTGCCAGCAGTTACAACAGGGAAGCTAACTATGGCTACACCTTC.

This CDR3 is CASSSRINNEQFF. CDR3 nucleotide sequence: TGTGCCAGCAGCTCCAGAATCAACAATGAGCAGTTCTTC. This sequence joins TRBV11-1 and TRBJ2-1; D is unclear. Germline CDR1 is SGHAT and CDR2 is FQDESV (reference sequence). This CDR3 region has 13 residues. Trimming took off 4 bases at V and 5 bases at J, with 9 bases between the two ends. The full variable domain, in which reference TRBV11-1 and TRBJ2-1 provide the parts outside the CDR3, is EAEVAQSPRYKITEKSQAVAFWCDPISGHATLYWYRQILGQGPELLVQFQDESVVDDSQLPKDRFSAERLKGVDSTLKIQPAELGDSAMYLCASSSRINNEQFFGPGTRLTVL.

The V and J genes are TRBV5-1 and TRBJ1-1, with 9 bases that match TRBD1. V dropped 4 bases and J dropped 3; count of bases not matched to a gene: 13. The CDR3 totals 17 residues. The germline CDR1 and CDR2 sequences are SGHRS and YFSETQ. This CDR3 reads CASSQDQGTGWDTEAFF. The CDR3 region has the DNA TGCGCCAGCAGCCAAGACCAAGGGACAGGGTGGGACACTGAAGCTTTCTTT.

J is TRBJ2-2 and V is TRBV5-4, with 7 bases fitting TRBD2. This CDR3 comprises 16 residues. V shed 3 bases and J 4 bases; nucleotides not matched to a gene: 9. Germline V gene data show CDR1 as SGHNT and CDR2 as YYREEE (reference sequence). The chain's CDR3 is CASSSYAGVITGELFF. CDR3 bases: TGTGCCAGCAGCTCTTATGCGGGAGTTATCACCGGGGAGCTGTTTTTT.

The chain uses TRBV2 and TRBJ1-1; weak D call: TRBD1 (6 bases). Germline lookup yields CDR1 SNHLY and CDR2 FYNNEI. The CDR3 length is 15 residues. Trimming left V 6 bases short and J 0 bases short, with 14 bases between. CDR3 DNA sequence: TGTGCCAGCAGAACAGGGACCCCCGTGAACACTGAAGCTTTCTTT. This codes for CASRTGTPVNTEAFF. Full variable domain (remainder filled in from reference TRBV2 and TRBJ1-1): EPEVTQTPSHQVTQMGQEVILRCVPISNHLYFYWYRQILGQKVEFLVSFYNNEISEKSEIFDDQFSVERPDGSNFTLKIRSTKLEDSAMYFCASRTGTPVNTEAFFGQGTRLTVV.

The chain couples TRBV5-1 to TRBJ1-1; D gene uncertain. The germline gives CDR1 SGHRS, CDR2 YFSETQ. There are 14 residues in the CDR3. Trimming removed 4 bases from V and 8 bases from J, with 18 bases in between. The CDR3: CASSPRPQTGEAFF. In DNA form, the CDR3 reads TGCGCCAGCAGCCCGAGACCTCAAACGGGAGAAGCTTTCTTT.

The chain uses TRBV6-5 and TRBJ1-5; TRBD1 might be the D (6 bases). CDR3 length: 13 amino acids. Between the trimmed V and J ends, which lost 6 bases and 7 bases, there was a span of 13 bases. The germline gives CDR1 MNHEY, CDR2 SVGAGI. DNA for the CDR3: TGTGCCAGCAGAATCACAGGGAACCAGCCCCAGCATTTT. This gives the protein CASRITGNQPQHF.

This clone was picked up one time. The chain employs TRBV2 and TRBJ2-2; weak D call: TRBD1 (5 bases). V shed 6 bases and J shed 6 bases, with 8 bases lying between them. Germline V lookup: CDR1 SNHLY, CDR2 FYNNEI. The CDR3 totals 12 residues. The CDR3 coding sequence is TGTGCCAGCAGACCAGGGTCCGGGGAGCTGTTTTTT. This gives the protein CASRPGSGELFF.

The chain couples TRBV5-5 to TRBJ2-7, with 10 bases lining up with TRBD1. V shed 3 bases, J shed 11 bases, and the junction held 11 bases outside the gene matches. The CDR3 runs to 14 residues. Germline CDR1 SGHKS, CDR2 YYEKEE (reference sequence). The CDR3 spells CASSYGTVGTGEYF. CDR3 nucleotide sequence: TGTGCCAGCAGCTACGGGACTGTCGGGACAGGGGAGTACTTC. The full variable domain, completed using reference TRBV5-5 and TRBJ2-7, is DAGVTQSPTHLIKTRGQQVTLRCSPISGHKSVSWYQQVLGQGPQFIFQYYEKEERGRGNFPDRFSARQFPNYSSELNVNALLLGDSALYLCASSYGTVGTGEYFGPGTRLTVT.

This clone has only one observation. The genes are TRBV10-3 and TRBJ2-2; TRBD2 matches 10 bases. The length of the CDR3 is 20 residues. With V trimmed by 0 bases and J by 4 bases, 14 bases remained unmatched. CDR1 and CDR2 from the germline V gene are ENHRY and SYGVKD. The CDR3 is CAISESRLAGGSLSTGELFF. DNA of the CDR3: TGTGCCATCAGTGAGTCGAGGTTAGCGGGAGGCAGTTTATCCACCGGGGAGCTGTTTTTT.

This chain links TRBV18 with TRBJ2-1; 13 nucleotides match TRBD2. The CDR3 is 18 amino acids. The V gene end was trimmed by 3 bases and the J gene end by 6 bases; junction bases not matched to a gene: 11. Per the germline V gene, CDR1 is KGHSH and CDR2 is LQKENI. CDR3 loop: CASSPGTSGTHEANEQFF. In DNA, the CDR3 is TGTGCCAGCTCACCGGGGACTAGCGGGACTCACGAGGCCAATGAGCAGTTCTTC.

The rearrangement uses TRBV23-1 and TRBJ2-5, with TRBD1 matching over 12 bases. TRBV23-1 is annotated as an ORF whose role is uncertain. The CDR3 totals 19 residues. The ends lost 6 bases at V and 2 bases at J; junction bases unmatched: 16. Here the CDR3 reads CASSRHRDRGRVSQETQYF. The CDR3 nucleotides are TGCGCCAGCAGCCGTCACCGGGACAGGGGGCGGGTGAGTCAAGAGACCCAGTACTTC.

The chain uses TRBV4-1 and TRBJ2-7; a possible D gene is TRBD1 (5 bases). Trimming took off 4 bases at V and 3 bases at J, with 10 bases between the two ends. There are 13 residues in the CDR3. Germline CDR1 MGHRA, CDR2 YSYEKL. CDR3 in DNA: TGCGCCAGCAGCCTGACAGACGACTACGAGCAGTACTTC. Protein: CASSLTDDYEQYF.

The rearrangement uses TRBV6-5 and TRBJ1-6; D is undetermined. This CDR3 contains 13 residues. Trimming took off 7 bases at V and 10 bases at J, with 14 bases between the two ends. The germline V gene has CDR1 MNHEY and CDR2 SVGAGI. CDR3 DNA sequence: TGTGCCAGCAAGCAAGATAATTCATCACCCCTCCACTTT. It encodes CASKQDNSSPLHF.

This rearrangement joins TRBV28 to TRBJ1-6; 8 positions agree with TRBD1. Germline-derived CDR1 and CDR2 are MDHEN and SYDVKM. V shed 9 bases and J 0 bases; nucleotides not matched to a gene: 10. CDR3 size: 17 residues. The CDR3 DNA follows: TGTGCCAGTAGCCGTCAGGGGGCCGGCTCCTATAATTCACCCCTCCACTTT. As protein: CASSRQGAGSYNSPLHF.

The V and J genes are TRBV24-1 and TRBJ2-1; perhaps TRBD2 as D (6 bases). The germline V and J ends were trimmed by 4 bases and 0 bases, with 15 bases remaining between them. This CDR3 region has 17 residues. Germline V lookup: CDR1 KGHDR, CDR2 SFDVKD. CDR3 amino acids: CATSDASASSSYNEQFF. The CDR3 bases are TGTGCCACCAGTGACGCTAGCGCTAGTAGCTCCTACAATGAGCAGTTCTTC.

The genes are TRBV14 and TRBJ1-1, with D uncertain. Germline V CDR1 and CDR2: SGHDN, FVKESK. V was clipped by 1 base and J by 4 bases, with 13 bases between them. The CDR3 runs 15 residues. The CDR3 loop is CASSQGRGVATEAFF. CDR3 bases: TGTGCCAGCAGCCAAGGTCGGGGTGTAGCCACTGAAGCTTTCTTT.